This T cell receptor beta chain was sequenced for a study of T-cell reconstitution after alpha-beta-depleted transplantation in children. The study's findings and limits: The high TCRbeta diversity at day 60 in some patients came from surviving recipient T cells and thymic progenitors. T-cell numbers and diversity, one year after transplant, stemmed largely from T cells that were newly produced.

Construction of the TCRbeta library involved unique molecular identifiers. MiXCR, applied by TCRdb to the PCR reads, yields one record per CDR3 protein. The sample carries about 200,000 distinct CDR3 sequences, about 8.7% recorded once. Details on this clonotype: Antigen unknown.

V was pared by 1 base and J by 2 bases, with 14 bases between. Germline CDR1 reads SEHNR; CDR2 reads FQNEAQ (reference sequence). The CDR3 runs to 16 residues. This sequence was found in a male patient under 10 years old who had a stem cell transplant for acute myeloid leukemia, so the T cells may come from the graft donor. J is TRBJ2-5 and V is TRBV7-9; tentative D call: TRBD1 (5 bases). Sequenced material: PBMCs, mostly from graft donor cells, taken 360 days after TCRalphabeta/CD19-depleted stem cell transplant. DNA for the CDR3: TGTGCCAGCAGCTTAGGGGTCGACAGACCTCAAGAGACCCAGTACTTC. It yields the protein CASSLGVDRPQETQYF.